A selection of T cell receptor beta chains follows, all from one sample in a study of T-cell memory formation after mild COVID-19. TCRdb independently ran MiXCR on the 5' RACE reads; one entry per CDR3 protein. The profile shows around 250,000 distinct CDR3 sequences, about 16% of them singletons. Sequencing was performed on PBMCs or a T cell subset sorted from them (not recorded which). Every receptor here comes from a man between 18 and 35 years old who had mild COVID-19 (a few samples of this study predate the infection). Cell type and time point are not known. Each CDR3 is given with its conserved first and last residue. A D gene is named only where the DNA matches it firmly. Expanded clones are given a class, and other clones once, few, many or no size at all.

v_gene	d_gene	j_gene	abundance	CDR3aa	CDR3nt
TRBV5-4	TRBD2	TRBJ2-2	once	CASSSVAGGATGELFF	TGTGCCAGCAGCTCCGTAGCGGGGGGGGCCACCGGGGAGCTGTTTTTT
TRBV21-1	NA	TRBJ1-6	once	CASSKVWGREAYNSPLHF	TGTGCCAGCAGCAAAGTATGGGGCAGGGAGGCCTATAATTCACCCCTCCACTTT
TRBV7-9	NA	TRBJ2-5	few	CASSPRGASSQYF	TGTGCCAGCAGCCCCCGTGGGGCCAGCAGCCAGTACTTC
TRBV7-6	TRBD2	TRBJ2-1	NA	CASSLLAGGHNEQFF	TGTGCCAGCAGCTTACTAGCGGGGGGCCACAATGAGCAGTTCTTC
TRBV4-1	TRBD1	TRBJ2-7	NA	CASSQGQGFYEQYF	TGCGCCAGCAGCCAAGGACAGGGTTTTTACGAGCAGTACTTC
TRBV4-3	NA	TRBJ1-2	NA	CASSQEAGRNYGYTF	TGCGCCAGCAGCCAAGAGGCAGGAAGGAATTATGGCTACACCTTC
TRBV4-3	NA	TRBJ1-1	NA	CASSSHLPGTEAFF	TGCGCCAGCAGCTCCCATTTACCGGGGACCGAAGCTTTCTTT
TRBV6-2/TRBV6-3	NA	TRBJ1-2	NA	CASSYSQGGGYTF	TGTGCCAGCAGTTACTCACAGGGTGGCGGCTACACCTTC
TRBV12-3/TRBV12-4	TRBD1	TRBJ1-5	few	CASSGQVRRQPQHF	TGTGCCAGCAGTGGACAGGTTCGGAGGCAGCCCCAGCATTTT
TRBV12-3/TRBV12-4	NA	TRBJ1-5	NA	CASSLVWGINQPQHF	TGTGCCAGCAGTTTGGTATGGGGGATCAATCAGCCCCAGCATTTT
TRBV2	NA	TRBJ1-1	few	CASSEVLNTEAFF	TGTGCCAGCAGTGAGGTCTTGAACACTGAAGCTTTCTTT
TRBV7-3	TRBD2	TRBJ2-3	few	CASSPGVAGAADTQYF	TGTGCCAGCAGCCCCGGGGTAGCGGGGGCCGCAGATACGCAGTATTTT
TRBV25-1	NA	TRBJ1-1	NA	CASSRIGAFF	TGTGCCAGCAGCCGTATTGGGGCTTTCTTT
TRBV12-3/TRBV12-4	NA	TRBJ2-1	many	CASLKGRLANNEQFF	TGTGCCAGCCTTAAGGGAAGGCTGGCTAACAATGAGCAGTTCTTC
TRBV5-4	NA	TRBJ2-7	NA	CASSFGSAGEQYF	TGTGCCAGCAGCTTTGGGAGCGCGGGCGAGCAGTACTTC
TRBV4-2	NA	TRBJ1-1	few	CASSPILVGGPDMNTEAFF	TGTGCCAGCAGCCCCATTTTGGTCGGGGGACCAGACATGAACACTGAAGCTTTCTTT
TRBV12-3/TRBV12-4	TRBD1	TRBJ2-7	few	CASTPGQVSYEQYF	TGTGCCAGCACCCCGGGACAGGTATCCTACGAGCAGTACTTC
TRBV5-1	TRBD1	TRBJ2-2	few	CASSGDRPNTGELFF	TGCGCCAGCAGTGGGGACAGGCCGAACACCGGGGAGCTGTTTTTT
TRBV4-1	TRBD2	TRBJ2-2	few	CASCRVAGIANTGELFF	TGCGCCAGCTGTAGGGTAGCGGGCATCGCGAACACCGGGGAGCTGTTTTTT
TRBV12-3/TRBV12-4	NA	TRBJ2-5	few	CASSFYLRDGTQYF	TGTGCCAGCAGTTTTTACCTGAGAGACGGGACCCAGTACTTC
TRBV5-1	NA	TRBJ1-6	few	CASSLLPTSPLHF	TGCGCCAGCAGCCTGCTCCCAACATCACCCCTCCACTTT
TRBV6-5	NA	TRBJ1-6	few	CASSYLGNSPLHF	TGTGCCAGCAGTTACTTGGGGAATTCACCCCTCCACTTT
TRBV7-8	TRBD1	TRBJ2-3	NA	CASRGSGTVTDTQYF	TGTGCCAGCCGTGGATCCGGGACAGTCACAGATACGCAGTATTTT
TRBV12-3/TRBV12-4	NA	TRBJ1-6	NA	CASKSQGRSSYNSPLHF	TGTGCCAGCAAAAGTCAGGGAAGAAGCTCCTATAATTCACCCCTCCACTTT
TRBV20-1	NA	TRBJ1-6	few	CSAREGTGTSPLHF	TGCAGTGCTAGAGAGGGAACAGGGACTTCACCCCTCCACTTT